The clone carrying this T cell receptor beta chain occurred many times. Its antigen is as yet unknown. TCR beta CDR3 sequences were amplified from RNA transcripts. An initial round of RT-PCR targeting the TCR CDR3 relied on the HTBI primer set. Via MiXCR, TCRdb re-called the multiplex PCR reads, giving one row per CDR3 protein. The table has around 97,000 distinct CDR3 sequences, around 50% seen once. The data were taken from a study of T cells in Graves' hyperthyroidism and ophthalmopathy. Trimming at V came to 3 bases and at J to 6 bases, leaving 7 bases not matched to a gene. The CDR3 is 15 amino acids. The study, taken as a whole, reports: Most clonotypes expanded in thyroid above 0.001 were likewise present in blood.

Source material: blood. This receptor was obtained from a man aged 40-49 years with Graves' hyperthyroidism. This chain joins TRBV12-3 or TRBV12-4 and TRBJ2-3; 9 bases fit TRBD2. The CDR3 region has the DNA TGTGCCAGCAGTTTTAGCGGGAGCCGAGGGGATACGCAGTATTTT. It encodes CASSFSGSRGDTQYF.